This entry lists 27 T cell receptor beta chains sequenced from one sample in a study of blood T cell repertoires in COVID-19. Data came from immunoSEQ multiplex PCR; TCRdb stores just in-frame clones and leaves some out. The table lists about 240,000 clones, 75% to 90% of them singletons, with around 8% in the top ten. The sequencing input was peripheral blood. The receptors were gathered from a woman of 80 years or more with COVID-19, enrolled during active disease.

The rearrangement joins TRBV6-5 to TRBJ2-3, with 9 bases matching TRBD1. The J segment lost 6 bases and the V segment lost 2 bases, leaving 6 bases of the junction unmatched. The CDR3 is 15 amino acids. Germline V gives CDR1 MNHEY, CDR2 SVGAGI. CDR3 in DNA: TGTGCCAGCAGTTACATGGGACAGGGATCCGATACGCAGTATTTT. This gives the protein CASSYMGQGSDTQYF.

This clone showed up just once. The gene calls are TRBV25-1 and TRBJ1-5; 7 bases fit TRBD1. The V and J ends lost 4 bases and 3 bases, in that order; junction bases with no gene match: 3. The germline CDR1 and CDR2 sequences are MGHDK and SYGVNS. The CDR3 sequence is 14 residues long. For the CDR3, the DNA is TGTGCCAGCAGTGGACAGGGCTACAATCAGCCCCAGCATTTT. This sequence encodes CASSGQGYNQPQHF.

The chain links TRBV28 to TRBJ2-7, with 7 bases matching TRBD1. Germline V gene sequence: CDR1 MDHEN, CDR2 SYDVKM. V lost 5 bases and J lost 3; bases outside the gene matches: 10. The CDR3 consists of 15 residues. This chain's CDR3 is CASSATGTVIYEQYF. CDR3 bases: TGTGCCAGCAGTGCGACCGGGACAGTGATCTACGAGCAGTACTTC.

CDR3 sequence reads: CASSLGVPGGVGTDTQYF. CDR3 nucleotides: TGTGCCAGCAGCTTGGGTGTTCCCGGGGGGGTGGGCACAGATACGCAGTATTTT. The rearrangement joins TRBV5-4 to TRBJ2-3, with 8 bases lining up with TRBD2. V shed 0 bases, J shed 1 base, and the junction held 10 bases outside the gene matches. From germline, CDR1 is SGHNT and CDR2 YYREEE (reference sequence). CDR3 size: 18 residues.

The DNA of the CDR3 is TGTGCCAGCAGGCGGGAGGTCACCGGGGAGCTGTTTTTT. Its protein is CASRREVTGELFF. The chain uses TRBV6-5 and TRBJ2-2; 8 nucleotides match TRBD2. The CDR3 is made up of 13 amino acids. Germline CDR1 reads MNHEY; CDR2 reads SVGAGI. Trimming took 6 bases from V and 4 from J; bases not matched to a gene: 1.

This clone was picked up one time. This chain's CDR3 is CASSLGPGDEKLFF. CDR3 DNA: TGCGCCAGCAGCTTGGGGCCAGGGGATGAAAAACTGTTTTTT. This chain connects TRBV5-1 to TRBJ1-4; the D gene is possibly TRBD1 (6 bases). The CDR3 covers 14 residues. Germline loops: CDR1 SGHRS, CDR2 YFSETQ. The germline V and J ends were trimmed by 0 bases and 6 bases, with 9 bases remaining between them.

V usage is TRBV4-1 and J usage is TRBJ2-7, with a weak D call TRBD1 (6 bases). V was shortened by 10 bases and J by 1 base, with 23 bases between the two germline ends. This CDR3 region has 16 residues. Germline V lookup: CDR1 MGHRA, CDR2 YSYEKL. Written as DNA, the CDR3 is TGCGCCACTCAGTCCACACTGGGGGCCGGTTCCTACGAGCAGTACTTC. It translates to CATQSTLGAGSYEQYF.

This chain joins TRBV2 and TRBJ2-4, with 9 bases matching TRBD1. Germline CDR1 and CDR2: SNHLY and FYNNEI. This CDR3 is built from 15 residues. The V and J ends lost 7 bases and 0 bases, in that order; junction bases with no gene match: 4. The CDR3 coding sequence is TGTGCCAGCAAGGGACAGGGCCTAGCCAAAAACATTCAGTACTTC. It codes for CASKGQGLAKNIQYF.

This clone was counted a single time. V is TRBV24-1 and J is TRBJ2-5; D is ambiguous. V dropped 2 bases and J dropped 5 bases, with 8 bases sitting between them. The CDR3 spans 13 residues. CDR1 and CDR2 from the germline V gene are KGHDR and SFDVKD. The CDR3 bases are TGTGCCACCAGTGATTCCCCCGGGGAGACCCAGTACTTC. Translation gives CATSDSPGETQYF.

This clone was recorded once. The CDR3 bases are TGTGCCAGCAGCCGGCGGGGCGGGGAGGCGAGAGTTTCCTACAATGAGCAGTTCTTC. Translating gives CASSRRGGEARVSYNEQFF. The chain links TRBV7-3 to TRBJ2-1; tentative D call: TRBD2 (6 bases). The CDR3 extends over 19 amino acids. Germline CDR1 SGHTA, CDR2 FQGTGA. Trimming took off 5 bases at V and 1 base at J, with 24 bases between the two ends.

V usage is TRBV18 and J usage is TRBJ1-4; a weak D match, TRBD1 (5 bases). Germline V gene data show CDR1 as KGHSH and CDR2 as LQKENI. V gave up 3 bases and J gave up 5 bases, with 16 bases separating them. The CDR3 length is 16 residues. The CDR3 DNA follows: TGTGCCAGCTCACCGGGGGGGATCGGCAGAAATGAAAAACTGTTTTTT. This codes for CASSPGGIGRNEKLFF.

V usage is TRBV10-3 and J usage is TRBJ2-6; D remains ambiguous. V was shortened by 9 bases and J by 3 bases, with 9 bases between the two germline ends. The CDR3 consists of 13 residues. In germline, CDR1 is ENHRY, CDR2 SYGVKD. CDR3 in amino acids: CAISNSGANVLTF. CDR3 DNA: TGTGCCATATCGAATAGTGGGGCCAACGTCCTGACTTTC.

This chain uses TRBV7-2 with TRBJ1-5, with D perhaps matching TRBD1 (5 bases). The CDR3 consists of 13 residues. The V end lost 1 base, the J end lost 5 bases, and 6 bases lay between the germline ends. In germline, CDR1 is SGHTA, CDR2 FQGNSA. For the CDR3, the DNA is TGTGCCAGCAGCTTAGAGGGGCATCAGCCCCAGCATTTT. It translates to CASSLEGHQPQHF. Together with reference TRBV7-2 and TRBJ1-5, the CDR3 gives the full variable domain: GAGVSQSPSNKVTEKGKDVELRCDPISGHTALYWYRQSLGQGLEFLIYFQGNSAPDKSGLPSDRFSAERTGGSVSTLTIQRTQQEDSAVYLCASSLEGHQPQHFGDGTRLSIL.

The chain recombines TRBV9 with TRBJ1-1; D uncertain. With 3 bases removed from V and 0 bases from J, the gap between germline ends came to 12 bases. CDR1 is SGDLS, CDR2 YYNGEE, per germline. This CDR3 is 15 amino acids long. CDR3 amino acids: CASSAHSTVNTEAFF. CDR3 nucleotide sequence: TGTGCCAGCAGCGCCCACTCAACAGTGAACACTGAAGCTTTCTTT.

V is TRBV7-3 and J is TRBJ2-7; 8 nucleotides match TRBD2. CDR3 size: 15 residues. After removal of 5 bases from V and 0 bases from J, the junction contained 6 bases not matched to a gene. Per germline, CDR1 SGHTA and CDR2 FQGTGA. CDR3 in DNA: TGTGCCAGCAGCCCCAGCGGGAGCCTCTCCTACGAGCAGTACTTC. Translation gives CASSPSGSLSYEQYF.

Turning to this clone: The same CDR3 is also encoded by other DNA sequences in this sample. CDR3 DNA sequence: TGTGCCAGCAGTTTAAGGGGCTACGAGCAGTACTTC. Protein sequence: CASSLRGYEQYF. The rearrangement uses TRBV28 and TRBJ2-7; tentatively, D is TRBD1 (5 bases). CDR3 size: 12 residues. Trimming took off 2 bases at V and 3 bases at J, with 5 bases between the two ends. CDR1 and CDR2 from the germline V gene are MDHEN and SYDVKM.

This rearrangement joins TRBV2 to TRBJ2-1, with 10 bases that match TRBD2. J was trimmed by 10 bases and V by 7 bases; bases with no gene match: 13. The CDR3 is 15 residues long. Germline-derived CDR1 and CDR2 are SNHLY and FYNNEI. The CDR3 reads CASTYGAGGRREQFF. CDR3 in DNA: TGTGCCAGCACCTATGGAGCGGGGGGGCGGAGGGAGCAGTTCTTC.

This clone was found once. This chain joins TRBV5-1 and TRBJ1-5, with D unclear. V was shortened by 1 base and J by 0 bases, with 5 bases between the two germline ends. Germline V gene lookup returns CDR1 SGHRS and CDR2 YFSETQ. There are 14 residues in the CDR3. CDR3 loop: CASSLSGSNQPQHF. The CDR3, as DNA: TGCGCCAGCAGCTTGAGCGGTAGCAATCAGCCCCAGCATTTT.

The chain carries TRBV5-1 and TRBJ1-2; weak D call: TRBD1 (5 bases). V shed 0 bases and J shed 6 bases, with 9 bases lying between them. Germline lookup yields CDR1 SGHRS and CDR2 YFSETQ. The CDR3 is made up of 13 amino acids. The CDR3 sequence: CASSLEGRDGYTF. For the CDR3, the DNA is TGCGCCAGCAGCTTGGAAGGCAGGGATGGCTACACCTTC.

The J gene is TRBJ2-7, the V gene TRBV10-2, with TRBD2 matching over 12 bases. Trimming removed 10 bases from V and 5 bases from J; junction bases left unmatched: 6. This CDR3 region has 13 residues. CDR1 is WSHSY and CDR2 is SAAADI in the germline V gene. The CDR3 region is CATVTSGGHEQYF. The CDR3, as DNA: TGCGCCACCGTGACTAGCGGGGGCCACGAGCAGTACTTC.

This clone was detected only once. The chain employs TRBV2 and TRBJ2-1; no clear D gene. Trimming took off 4 bases at V and 7 bases at J, with 5 bases between the two ends. Germline lookup yields CDR1 SNHLY and CDR2 FYNNEI. The CDR3 contains 11 residues. The CDR3 loop is CASSVRNEQFF. CDR3 nucleotides: TGTGCCAGCAGTGTCAGGAATGAGCAGTTCTTC.

The chain joins TRBV18 to TRBJ1-2; 10 nucleotides line up with TRBD1. CDR3 length: 15 amino acids. CDR1 is KGHSH and CDR2 is LQKENI in the germline V gene. Trimming cost V 6 bases and J 5 bases; bases outside gene matches: 9. The CDR3: CASSRQGAEGYGYTF. Written as DNA, the CDR3 is TGTGCCAGCTCGCGACAGGGGGCGGAAGGGTATGGCTACACCTTC. Together with reference TRBV18 and TRBJ1-2, the CDR3 gives the full variable domain: NAGVMQNPRHLVRRRGQEARLRCSPMKGHSHVYWYRQLPEEGLKFMVYLQKENIIDESGMPKERFSAEFPKEGPSILRIQQVVRGDSAAYFCASSRQGAEGYGYTFGSGTRLTVV.

This chain joins TRBV4-2 and TRBJ1-1, with D maybe TRBD1 (5 bases). Germline-derived CDR1 and CDR2 are LGHNA and YNFKEQ. Trimming removed 3 bases at V and 2 bases at J, with 13 bases between. The CDR3 is 15 residues long. CDR3 protein: CASSHYPGGNTEAFF. The CDR3 DNA reads as TGTGCCAGCAGCCATTACCCCGGGGGAAACACTGAAGCTTTCTTT.

This clone was counted only a few times. The chain uses TRBV10-2 and TRBJ1-5, with 7 positions matching TRBD1. The CDR3 sequence is 14 residues long. V lost 10 bases, J lost 2 bases, and 8 bases stayed unmatched. Germline V lookup: CDR1 WSHSY, CDR2 SAAADI. The CDR3 nucleotides read TGCGCCACCCGACAGGGTTCGGGCAATCAGCCCCAGCATTTT. Its protein product is CATRQGSGNQPQHF.

In its sample, this clone was seen once. The chain has TRBV7-9 and TRBJ1-1, with TRBD1 as a possible D gene (5 bases). This CDR3 has 13 amino acids. Trimming shortened V by 4 bases and J by 10 bases, and 16 bases separated the two germline ends. The germline CDR1 and CDR2 sequences are SEHNR and FQNEAQ (reference sequence). CDR3 amino acids: CASSSGLEFLAFF. The CDR3 nucleotides are TGTGCCAGCAGCTCGGGACTGGAGTTTTTAGCTTTCTTT.

The chain combines TRBV6-5 with TRBJ1-5, with D perhaps TRBD1 (5 bases). Germline CDR1 is MNHEY and CDR2 is SVGAGI. V lost 6 bases to trimming and J lost 3 bases, with 12 bases between them. This CDR3 is built from 14 residues. CDR3: CASRRREANQPQHF. In nucleotides, the CDR3 is TGTGCCAGCAGGCGCAGGGAGGCCAATCAGCCCCAGCATTTT.

The rearrangement joins TRBV4-2 to TRBJ2-3; possible D gene TRBD2, 7 bases. Germline V gene data show CDR1 as LGHNA and CDR2 as YNFKEQ. The CDR3 length is 16 residues. V shed 0 bases and J shed 3 bases, with 13 bases lying between them. Here the CDR3 DNA reads TGTGCCAGCAGCCAAGATGGGGGGGCCGGGACAGATACGCAGTATTTT. Its translation: CASSQDGGAGTDTQYF.